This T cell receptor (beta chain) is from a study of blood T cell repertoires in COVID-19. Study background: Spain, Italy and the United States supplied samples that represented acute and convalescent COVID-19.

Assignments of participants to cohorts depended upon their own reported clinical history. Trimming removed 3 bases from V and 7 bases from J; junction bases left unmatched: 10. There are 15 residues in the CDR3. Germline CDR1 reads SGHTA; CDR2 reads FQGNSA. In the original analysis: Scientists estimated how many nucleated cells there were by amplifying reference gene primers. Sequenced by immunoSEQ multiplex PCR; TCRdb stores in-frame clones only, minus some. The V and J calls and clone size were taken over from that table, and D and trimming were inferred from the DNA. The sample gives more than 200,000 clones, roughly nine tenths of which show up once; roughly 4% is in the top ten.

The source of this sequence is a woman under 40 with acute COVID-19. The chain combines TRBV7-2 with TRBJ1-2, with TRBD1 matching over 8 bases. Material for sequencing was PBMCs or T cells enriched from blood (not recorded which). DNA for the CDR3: TGTGCCAGCAGCTTCTGGACAGGGTCTCACTCTGGCTACACCTTC. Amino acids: CASSFWTGSHSGYTF.